A selection of T cell receptor beta chains follows, all from one sample in a study of T cell responses to AZD1222 COVID-19 vaccine. Sequencing was performed with immunoSEQ multiplex PCR; in TCRdb, only in-frame clones are kept and a portion is missing. The sample carries 53,000 or so clones, roughly 83% recorded once. The sequenced sample was peripheral blood, obtained on day 0 of AZD1222 vaccination. The receptors come from an adult in good health. The CDR3 runs from the conserved cysteine through the conserved F or W. The D gene is left open where the match is weak. The size of a clone is reported for some rows only, either as once, few or many, or as a class for expanded clones.

TRBV5-5	TRBJ2-1	-	TRBD2	CASSWGPQGGVGYNEQFF	TGTGCCAGCAGCTGGGGACCTCAGGGAGGGGTGGGCTACAATGAGCAGTTCTTC
TRBV2	TRBJ1-5	-	TRBD1	CASSEGTGSKPQHF	TGTGCCAGCAGTGAGGGGACAGGCTCCAAGCCCCAGCATTTT
TRBV6-5	TRBJ1-4	-	-	CASSYRSRGGEKLFF	TGTGCCAGCAGTTACAGGTCGAGGGGGGGTGAAAAACTGTTTTTT
TRBV20-1	TRBJ2-2	few	TRBD2	CSASRLADAGELFF	TGCAGTGCTAGTCGGCTAGCGGACGCCGGGGAGCTGTTTTTT
TRBV18	TRBJ1-1	-	-	CASSPSQQVNTEAFF	TGTGCCAGCTCCCCAAGCCAACAGGTGAACACTGAAGCTTTCTTT
TRBV30	TRBJ2-7	few	-	CAWSTGREQYF	TGTGCCTGGAGTACTGGGAGGGAGCAGTACTTC
TRBV14	TRBJ1-1	-	-	CASSSFMNTEAFF	TGTGCCAGCAGCTCATTTATGAACACTGAAGCTTTCTTT
TRBV2	TRBJ1-5	-	-	CASSVTVAQHF	TGTGCCAGCAGTGTTACCGTAGCCCAGCATTTT
TRBV6-5	TRBJ1-1	-	TRBD1	CASRDRAVKTEAFF	TGTGCCAGCAGAGACAGGGCGGTGAAAACTGAAGCTTTCTTT
TRBV5-6	TRBJ1-1	-	-	CASSPRVPGVGAFF	TGTGCCAGCAGCCCGAGGGTCCCGGGTGTTGGAGCTTTCTTT
TRBV29-1	TRBJ2-3	-	-	CSVVSVTSTDTQYF	TGCAGCGTTGTTAGTGTGACTAGCACAGATACGCAGTATTTT
TRBV5-6	TRBJ2-5	-	TRBD1	CASSWTGPQETQYF	TGTGCCAGCAGCTGGACAGGTCCTCAAGAGACCCAGTACTTC
TRBV27	TRBJ2-7	-	TRBD2	CASSLSQREGPYEQYF	TGTGCCAGCAGTTTATCCCAGCGGGAGGGCCCCTACGAGCAGTACTTC
TRBV2	TRBJ2-3	-	-	CASSPPRARADTQYF	TGTGCCAGCAGTCCTCCTCGGGCCCGTGCAGATACGCAGTATTTT
TRBV3-1/TRBV3-2	TRBJ2-1	-	TRBD2	CASSQDSSGASYEQFF	TGTGCCAGCAGCCAAGATTCTAGCGGGGCCTCCTATGAGCAGTTCTTC
TRBV2	TRBJ1-2	-	TRBD1	CASSRQGNGYTF	TGTGCCAGCAGTAGACAGGGGAATGGCTACACCTTC